This TCR beta chain derives from a study of preoperative IRX-2 immunotherapy in early breast cancer. Trimming cost V 7 bases and J 3 bases; bases outside gene matches: 11. Germline V gene lookup returns CDR1 MNHGY and CDR2 SAAAGT. The CDR3 extends over 17 amino acids. Treatment of the sample: preoperative locoregional IRX-2 cytokine immunotherapy. TCRdb's table, derived via immunoSEQ multiplex PCR, lists solely in-frame clones and lacks some. The data show approximately 31,000 clones, around nine tenths seen once. The rearrangement uses TRBV6-8 and TRBJ2-1; TRBD2 aligns across 11 bases. The source is a human donor with breast cancer. Sample: tumor tissue, taken after IRX-2 immunotherapy. CDR3 amino acids: CASTLMLGLAVYNEQFF. CDR3 nucleotide sequence: TGTGCCAGCACGCTGATGCTGGGACTAGCGGTCTACAATGAGCAGTTCTTC.